This is a list of T cell receptor beta chains from one sample in a study of blood T cell repertoires in COVID-19. The assay was immunoSEQ multiplex PCR, and TCRdb's table has in-frame clones only and misses some. The data contain 250,000 to 300,000 clones, under 90% of them singletons. Sequencing was done on a sample of PBMCs or T cells enriched from blood (not recorded which). The receptors derive from a woman in her fifties or sixties who had been exposed to COVID-19. CDR3s include the opening cysteine and the closing phenylalanine or tryptophan. Clone size is shown for a subset of rows, as once, few, many or a class of expanded clone.

J gene	V gene	clone size	CDR3 protein
TRBJ1-1	TRBV5-6	few	CASSLGRERNTEAFF
TRBJ2-3	TRBV6-5	NA	CASRLAGGPTDTQYF
TRBJ1-4	TRBV11-2	NA	CASSLVRTNEKLFF
TRBJ2-7	TRBV14	NA	CASSHQGRTYEQYF
TRBJ1-1	TRBV19	NA	CASSIARGETEAFF
TRBJ2-3	TRBV15	NA	CATSNPGGSTDTQYF
TRBJ1-2	TRBV25-1	NA	CASRGPGQYGYTF
TRBJ2-1	TRBV27	NA	CASSLSTSGYNEQFF
TRBJ1-2	TRBV28	NA	CASSFQGLDYGYTF
TRBJ2-2	TRBV18	NA	CASSPDRRTGGTGELFF
TRBJ2-5	TRBV3-1/TRBV3-2	NA	CASSQEMGAYQETQYF
TRBJ2-7	TRBV5-1	NA	CASSRGTAVYEQYF
TRBJ2-3	TRBV7-9	NA	CASSSPRGDLAGDTQYF
TRBJ1-2	TRBV4-1	NA	CASSPGQSYGYTF
TRBJ1-3	TRBV28	NA	CASRPPTGSGNTIYF
TRBJ2-1	TRBV4-1	NA	CASSQAAADLTYNEQFF
TRBJ1-5	TRBV19	once	CASSLDREVYSNQPQHF
TRBJ2-2	TRBV5-3	NA	CARSLKDGGAAGELFF
TRBJ2-2	TRBV4-1	NA	CASSPGLAETLTGELFF
TRBJ2-1	TRBV28	NA	CASRLMTSGGTNEQFF
TRBJ2-5	TRBV19	NA	CASSARDGQLETQYF
TRBJ2-7	TRBV6-5	NA	CASRSLYEQYF
TRBJ1-5	TRBV16	NA	CASSHAGNQPQHF
TRBJ1-6	TRBV3-1/TRBV3-2	few	CASSQGATINSPLHF
TRBJ2-3	TRBV13	NA	CASSPQGADTQYF
TRBJ2-7	TRBV11-2	once	CASSTRTSGGYEQYF
TRBJ1-3	TRBV19	few	CASNPQGTGNTIYF
TRBJ1-1	TRBV18	NA	CASSPLQDTEAFF
TRBJ1-2	TRBV5-4	NA	CASSLSGSGLYGYTF
TRBJ2-5	TRBV2	once	CASNALAGGGETQYF
TRBJ1-2	TRBV7-9	once	CASSLAPYRGGGGYTF
TRBJ1-1	TRBV5-1	NA	CASSLGPRGETEAFF
TRBJ1-3	TRBV28	NA	CASRTQGVSGNTIYF
TRBJ2-1	TRBV5-1	once	CASSLYWDRSSYNEQFF
TRBJ2-1	TRBV4-1	NA	CASSQRDRSEQFF
TRBJ1-4	TRBV11-2	NA	CASSLGGLANEKLFF
TRBJ2-5	TRBV28	NA	CASSFGGEETQYF
TRBJ1-5	TRBV27	NA	CASSSTGGPSNQPQHF
TRBJ1-5	TRBV5-6	NA	CASRRTGSNQPQHF
TRBJ2-3	TRBV14	NA	CASSQEASGGANFITDTQYF
TRBJ1-1	TRBV7-8	NA	CASSAHRGLGEAFF
TRBJ2-3	TRBV19	NA	CASSITDSLTDTQYF
TRBJ1-5	TRBV28	NA	CATRDREVQPQHF
TRBJ2-7	TRBV19	NA	CASSGFRGSEQYF
TRBJ1-1	TRBV7-2	NA	CASSPTQGARVFTEAFF